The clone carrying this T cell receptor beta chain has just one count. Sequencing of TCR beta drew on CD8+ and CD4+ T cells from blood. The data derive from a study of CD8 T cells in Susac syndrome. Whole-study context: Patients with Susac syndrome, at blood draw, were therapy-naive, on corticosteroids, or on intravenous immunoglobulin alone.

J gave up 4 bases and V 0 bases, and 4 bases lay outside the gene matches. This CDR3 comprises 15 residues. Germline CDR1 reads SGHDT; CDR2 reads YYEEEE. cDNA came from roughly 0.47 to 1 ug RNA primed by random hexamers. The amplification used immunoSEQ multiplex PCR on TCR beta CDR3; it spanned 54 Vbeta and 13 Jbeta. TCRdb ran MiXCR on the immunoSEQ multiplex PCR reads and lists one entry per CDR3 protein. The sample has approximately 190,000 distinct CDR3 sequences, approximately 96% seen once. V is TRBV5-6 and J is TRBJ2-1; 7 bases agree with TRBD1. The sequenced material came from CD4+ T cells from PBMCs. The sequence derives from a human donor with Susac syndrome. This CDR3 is CASSLVRTGYNEQFF. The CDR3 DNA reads TGTGCCAGCAGCTTGGTCCGGACAGGTTACAATGAGCAGTTCTTC.